These T cell receptor beta chains were read from a single sample in a study of CD8+ T cells in alopecia areata. Profiled with immunoSEQ multiplex PCR; TCRdb holds only in-frame clones, not every one. The data hold 200,000 to 250,000 clones, with 66% observed a single time. The sample here was CD4+ T cells sorted from blood, taken at approximately week 44, from a patient treated with tofacitinib. These receptors originate from a human donor with alopecia areata. CDR3s include the opening cysteine and the closing phenylalanine or tryptophan. D genes are given only for firm matches. Some rows have no size entry. The others give once, few or many, or a class for an expanded clone.

d_call j_call clone_size v_call cdr3_nt cdr3_aa
. TRBJ1-2 once TRBV29-1 TGCAGCGTTGAGGAACGGCTATCGACCTTC CSVEERLSTF
TRBD2 TRBJ2-7 . TRBV11-2 TGTGCCAGCAGCTCGTCCCTAGCGGGGGTCGAGCAGTACTTC CASSSSLAGVEQYF
TRBD2 TRBJ2-1 . TRBV6-5 TGTGCCAGCAGCCACACTAGCGGTGAGCAGTTCTTC CASSHTSGEQFF
. TRBJ1-1 few TRBV30 TGTGCCTGGAGACGAGGAAACACTGAAGCTTTCTTT CAWRRGNTEAFF
TRBD2 TRBJ2-1 . TRBV14 TGTGCCAGCAGCCACCTGACTAGCGGGGTCTCCTACAATGAGCAGTTCTTC CASSHLTSGVSYNEQFF
TRBD2 TRBJ2-5 . TRBV30 TGTGCCTGGGGACTAGCGGTGGAGACCCAGTACTTC CAWGLAVETQYF
. TRBJ2-2 few TRBV29-1 TGCAGCGTTGAACTCCAGGGGAACACCGGGGAGCTGTTTTTT CSVELQGNTGELFF
. TRBJ2-3 . TRBV25-1 TGTGCCAGCAGTGCCGTTCAGGGTCGCACAGATACGCAGTATTTT CASSAVQGRTDTQYF
. TRBJ2-3 few TRBV7-2 TGTGCCAGCAGCTTAGTATCCTCAGATACGCAGTATTTT CASSLVSSDTQYF
. TRBJ1-1 once TRBV29-1 TGCAGCGTTGATGGCAAAAGTCTCACTGAAGCTTTCTTT CSVDGKSLTEAFF
. TRBJ1-5 . TRBV19 TGTGCCAGCCGACAGATCAATCAGCCCCAGCATTTT CASRQINQPQHF
TRBD2 TRBJ2-1 . TRBV5-1 TGCGCCAGCACTGACTCCGGGGGGGCCTACAATGAGCAGTTCTTC CASTDSGGAYNEQFF
. TRBJ1-2 once TRBV4-3 TGCGCCAGCAGCCAAGGCCGGGACATCGAATTGGGCTACACCTTC CASSQGRDIELGYTF
. TRBJ1-1 . TRBV27 TGTGCCAGCAGTTTCCTCCACAACACTGAAGCTTTCTTT CASSFLHNTEAFF
. TRBJ1-1 . TRBV25-1 TGTGCCAGCGCCGGGGGGGTGAACACTGAAGCTTTCTTT CASAGGVNTEAFF
. TRBJ2-2 . TRBV7-6 TGTGCCAGCAGCTTGGAGGTTCCGGGTTCAACCGGGGAGCTGTTTTTT CASSLEVPGSTGELFF
. TRBJ1-5 once TRBV19 TGTGCCAGTAGTATGTACACTAGCAATCAGCCCCAGCATTTT CASSMYTSNQPQHF
. TRBJ1-1 few TRBV29-1 TGCAGCGTGCTACCTATAACGGGAACTGAAGCTTTCTTT CSVLPITGTEAFF
TRBD1 TRBJ2-1 . TRBV7-2 TGTGCCAGCAGCTCGGGACAGGGTCGGAATGAGCAGTTCTTC CASSSGQGRNEQFF
. TRBJ1-2 . TRBV11-2 TGTGCCAGCAGCTTACGAGTTCGGGACTTTAATGGCTACACCTTC CASSLRVRDFNGYTF
. TRBJ2-2 . TRBV29-1 TGCAGCGTTGAAGATCCAAGCGGCCTCGTCGGGGAGCTGTTTTTT CSVEDPSGLVGELFF
TRBD1 TRBJ2-1 . TRBV9 TGTGCCAGCAGCGTAGCAATAGGACAGGGCTACAATGAGCAGTTCTTC CASSVAIGQGYNEQFF
. TRBJ1-1 . TRBV4-3 TGCGCCAGCAGCCAAGATGGAGAGTTTAGCACTGAAGCTTTCTTT CASSQDGEFSTEAFF
TRBD1 TRBJ2-3 . TRBV29-1 TGCAGCGCGGGACAGCAGGACACAGATACGCAGTATTTT CSAGQQDTDTQYF
TRBD2 TRBJ2-2 . TRBV28 TGTGCCAGCAGTTCTGGACTAGCGGGGGGGCCCGGCACCGGGGAGCTGTTTTTT CASSSGLAGGPGTGELFF
. TRBJ1-2 . TRBV29-1 TGCAGCGTGACCCCCGGGAGTGCAGGGAGCAGCTATGGCTACACCTTC CSVTPGSAGSSYGYTF
TRBD1 TRBJ1-5 . TRBV6-1 TGTGCCAGCAGTGAGCAGGGGGCGGATCAGCCCCAGCATTTT CASSEQGADQPQHF
TRBD2 TRBJ2-1 . TRBV30 TGTGCCTGGAGTGACCCGGGACTATCAAATGAGCAGTTCTTC CAWSDPGLSNEQFF
. TRBJ1-1 . TRBV29-1 TGCAGCGTTGAGCGGCGGTTGAACACTGAAGCTTTCTTT CSVERRLNTEAFF
. TRBJ2-3 . TRBV14 TGTGCCAGCAGCCAAGCTGCGGATACGCAGTATTTT CASSQAADTQYF
. TRBJ2-6 few TRBV19 TGTGCCAGTAGGGGTTCAGGGCCTGGGGCCAACGTCCTGACTTTC CASRGSGPGANVLTF
. TRBJ2-1 . TRBV7-6 TGTGCCAGCAGCCTCGTGACGGGGCTTGGTGGCAATGAGCAGTTCTTC CASSLVTGLGGNEQFF
. TRBJ2-5 . TRBV4-2 TGTGCCAGCCAACTTGGGGAGGCGGGGGCAGAGACCCAGTACTTC CASQLGEAGAETQYF
TRBD1 TRBJ1-4 . TRBV9 TGTGCCAGCAGCCCACGGGACAGGGGGATGACTAATGAAAAACTGTTTTTT CASSPRDRGMTNEKLFF
TRBD1 TRBJ1-6 . TRBV6-1 TGTGCCAGCAGAGAGGGGACAGCCAATAATTCACCCCTCCACTTT CASREGTANNSPLHF
TRBD1 TRBJ1-6 . TRBV25-1 TGTGCCAGCAGTGCAAGTTCGGGACAGGGAACCTCACCCCTCCACTTT CASSASSGQGTSPLHF
TRBD1 TRBJ2-3 . TRBV7-2 TGTGCCAGCAGCCAAATACAGGGGGCGCAGGGTACGCAGTATTTT CASSQIQGAQGTQYF
. TRBJ1-5 few TRBV18 TGTGCCAGCTCACCAGGGAATCATCAGCCCCAGCATTTT CASSPGNHQPQHF
. TRBJ2-6 . TRBV29-1 TGCAGCGTTCTCTCTGGGGCCAACGTCCTGACTTTC CSVLSGANVLTF
. TRBJ1-4 . TRBV30 TGTGCCTGGAACAGACTGAATGAAAAACTGTTTTTT CAWNRLNEKLFF
. TRBJ2-7 . TRBV12-5 TGTGCTAGTGGTTTGTCAACAGGTGATCTGGAGCAGTACTTC CASGLSTGDLEQYF
. TRBJ1-2 . TRBV6-1 TGTGCCAGTACCTACTCCTATGGCTACACCTTC CASTYSYGYTF
TRBD1 TRBJ1-5 few TRBV30 TGTGCCTGGAGTGTATCGGGACAGCGAAATCAGCCCCAGCATTTT CAWSVSGQRNQPQHF
. TRBJ1-5 . TRBV3-1/TRBV3-2 TGTGCCAGCAGCCAAGACGCGTTATTT CASSQDALF
TRBD1 TRBJ1-3 . TRBV29-1 TGCAGCGTTGCAGGGGGTGGTGGAAACACCATATATTTT CSVAGGGGNTIYF
. TRBJ1-4 . TRBV11-2 TGTGCCAGCAGCTTAGGAATAGGGGAAAAACTGTTTTTT CASSLGIGEKLFF
TRBD2 TRBJ2-3 . TRBV27 TGTGCCAGCAGTTTCGGGCGGGGGGGCCGTGTTGATATCACAGATACGCAGTATTTT CASSFGRGGRVDITDTQYF
TRBD1 TRBJ2-7 . TRBV7-2 TGTGCCAGCAGCTCACCGACAGGGGGCTACGAGCAGTACTTC CASSSPTGGYEQYF
. TRBJ2-3 few TRBV7-2 TGTGCCAGCAGCCCAACGTCTGCAGATACGCAGTATTTT CASSPTSADTQYF
. TRBJ1-1 . TRBV27 TGTGCCAGCGGATCAAAACCCCTAGGCCCAACTGAAGCTTTCTTT CASGSKPLGPTEAFF
. TRBJ1-1 . TRBV4-3 TGCGCCAGCAGCCAGCTGAGGGACACTGAAGCTTTCTTT CASSQLRDTEAFF
. TRBJ2-3 . TRBV5-1 TGCGCCAGCAGCCCAGGACTTCGGGGTAGTACATCAGATACGCAGTATTTT CASSPGLRGSTSDTQYF
. TRBJ2-5 once TRBV9 TGTGCCAGCAGCGTCGGACAGCTCCAAGAGACCCAGTACTTC CASSVGQLQETQYF